These 13 T cell receptor beta chains were sequenced from one sample in a study of T cell responses to AZD1222 COVID-19 vaccine. Clones were sequenced by immunoSEQ multiplex PCR, and TCRdb holds only the in-frame ones, with some missing. The table has fewer than 120,000 clones, 92% seen once. Specimen: peripheral blood, collected on day 0 of AZD1222 vaccination. These receptors came from an adult in good health.

The V and J genes are TRBV6-2 or TRBV6-3 and TRBJ1-2; 8 bases line up with TRBD1. The CDR3 has 16 residues. Trimming took 5 bases from V and 4 from J; bases not matched to a gene: 12. Germline loops: CDR1 MNHEY, CDR2 SVGEGT. The CDR3 here is CASSGRQGAPGYGYTF. The CDR3 coding sequence is TGTGCCAGCAGTGGTCGGCAGGGGGCGCCGGGCTATGGCTACACCTTC.

This chain links TRBV7-8 with TRBJ1-1, with no clear D. V lost 4 bases to trimming and J lost 1 base, with 10 bases between them. CDR1 is SGHVS, CDR2 FQNEAQ, per germline. The CDR3 length is 14 residues. The DNA of the CDR3 is TGTGCCAGCAGCTCAAGGGAACCGAACACTGAAGCTTTCTTT. Translating it yields CASSSREPNTEAFF.

This chain joins TRBV11-2 and TRBJ2-2, with D possibly TRBD1 on 6 matching bases. Germline CDR1 reads SGHAT; CDR2 reads FQNNGV. V was pared by 6 bases and J by 0 bases, with 8 bases between. The CDR3 runs 14 residues. The CDR3 DNA follows: TGTGCCAGCAGAGGGGGTTCGAACACCGGGGAGCTGTTTTTT. This gives the protein CASRGGSNTGELFF.

Remarks on this clone: This specimen includes other DNA sequences encoding the same CDR3. This chain joins TRBV6-5 and TRBJ1-1; D unclear. The length of the CDR3 is 13 residues. Germline V gives CDR1 MNHEY, CDR2 SVGAGI. The germline V and J ends were trimmed by 4 bases and 0 bases, with 6 bases remaining between them. The CDR3 sequence is CASSLAVNTEAFF. CDR3 coding DNA: TGTGCCAGCAGTTTGGCGGTGAACACTGAAGCTTTCTTT.

This clone appeared a single time. V is TRBV6-1 and J is TRBJ1-1; D gene ambiguous. This CDR3 comprises 14 residues. CDR1 is MNHNS, CDR2 SASEGT, per germline. The V end was cut by 2 bases, the J end by 0 bases, with 7 bases between. CDR3 nucleotide sequence: TGTGCCAGCAGTGAATCGAACCTGAACACTGAAGCTTTCTTT. Translated: CASSESNLNTEAFF.

The chain links TRBV27 to TRBJ1-2; 7 nucleotides match TRBD1. Trimming cost V 4 bases and J 6 bases; bases outside gene matches: 11. Germline CDR1 reads MNHEY; CDR2 reads SMNVEV (reference sequence). CDR3 size: 15 residues. CDR3 residues: CASSYSTTGLNGYTF. The DNA of the CDR3 is TGTGCCAGCAGTTACTCTACGACAGGGTTGAATGGCTACACCTTC.

The rearrangement links TRBV5-5 to TRBJ2-2, with 9 bases matching TRBD1. CDR3 size: 16 residues. Germline V gene data show CDR1 as SGHKS and CDR2 as YYEKEE (reference sequence). J gave up 4 bases and V 1 base, and 5 bases lay outside the gene matches. The CDR3 reads CASSLFGTGTTGELFF. The CDR3 DNA sequence: TGTGCCAGCAGCTTGTTCGGGACAGGGACCACCGGGGAGCTGTTTTTT.

The chain employs TRBV7-2 and TRBJ1-5, with D perhaps TRBD1 (5 bases). Germline V lookup: CDR1 SGHTA, CDR2 FQGNSA. The V end was cut by 7 bases, the J end by 7 bases, with 17 bases between. The CDR3 contains 14 residues. CDR3 protein: CASTLGVGVQPQHF. DNA for the CDR3: TGTGCCAGCACCCTAGGGGTAGGAGTCCAGCCCCAGCATTTT.

CDR3 in amino acids: CASSDDPGQGPYGYTF. The CDR3 DNA reads TGCGCCAGCAGTGACGACCCGGGACAGGGTCCGTATGGCTACACCTTC. The chain employs TRBV10-1 and TRBJ1-2, with TRBD1 matching 9 bases. The V gene end was trimmed by 3 bases and the J gene end by 5 bases; junction bases not matched to a gene: 10. The CDR3 has 16 residues. Germline V gives CDR1 WNHNN, CDR2 SYGVQD (reference sequence).

This clone was seen once. V and J are TRBV10-3 and TRBJ2-1; the match to TRBD2 covers 9 bases. The CDR3 loop spans 17 amino acids. The germline V gene has CDR1 ENHRY and CDR2 SYGVKD. The junction had 14 bases not matched to a gene; V was cut back by 4 bases and J by 7 bases. CDR3 sequence (DNA): TGTGCCATCAGTGTACCGAGCGGGGGGCTTTCTCGGAATGAGCAGTTCTTC. Amino acids: CAISVPSGGLSRNEQFF.

The rearrangement uses TRBV7-9 and TRBJ1-2; 9 bases are a match to TRBD1. The trim removed 1 base at V and 5 bases at J, leaving 14 bases unmatched. There are 18 residues in the CDR3. The germline V gene encodes CDR1 SEHNR and CDR2 FQNEAQ (reference sequence). CDR3 DNA sequence: TGTGCCAGCAGCTTAGGGGACAGGGTTCGTCGTGAGTTGTATGGCTACACCTTC. Translated, it gives CASSLGDRVRRELYGYTF. The whole variable domain, remainder taken from reference TRBV7-9 and TRBJ1-2, is DTGVSQNPRHKITKRGQNVTFRCDPISEHNRLYWYRQTLGQGPEFLTYFQNEAQLEKSRLLSDRFSAERPKGSFSTLEIQRTEQGDSAMYLCASSLGDRVRRELYGYTFGSGTRLTVV.

The chain recombines TRBV19 with TRBJ1-1; the D is unclear. The germline V gene encodes CDR1 LNHDA and CDR2 SQIVND (reference sequence). This CDR3 comprises 14 residues. The V end was cut by 1 base, the J end by 4 bases, with 10 bases between. The CDR3 DNA reads TGTGCCAGTAGTATAGGGGCTCTTGCCACTGAAGCTTTCTTT. This encodes CASSIGALATEAFF.

The chain carries TRBV6-2 or TRBV6-3 and TRBJ1-1; D remains ambiguous. This CDR3 comprises 14 residues. Germline V gene lookup returns CDR1 MNHEY and CDR2 SVGEGT. V was pared by 4 bases and J by 1 base, with 10 bases between. The CDR3 is CASSLTPRNTEAFF. The CDR3 DNA sequence: TGTGCCAGCAGTTTGACACCCAGGAACACTGAAGCTTTCTTT.